A selection of T cell receptor beta chains follows, all from one sample in a study of CD8 T cells in Susac syndrome. TCRdb analysed the immunoSEQ multiplex PCR reads with MiXCR anew, one entry per CDR3 protein. The profile shows roughly 180,000 distinct CDR3 sequences, about 93% of them singletons. The sequencing input was CD4+ T cells from PBMCs. These receptors came from a human donor with multiple sclerosis. Each CDR3 is given with its conserved first and last residue. D genes are given only for firm matches. Where a row states a size, it is once, few, many or the class of an expanded clone; other rows omit it.

J gene	clone size	V gene	CDR3 length	D gene	CDR3 protein	CDR3 DNA
TRBJ2-3	.	TRBV2	15	TRBD2	CASKQLAASTDTQYF	TGTGCCAGCAAACAACTAGCGGCTAGCACAGATACGCAGTATTTT
TRBJ2-3	.	TRBV11-2	13	.	CASRHSSTDTQYF	TGTGCCAGCAGACACTCTAGCACAGATACGCAGTATTTT
TRBJ2-1	.	TRBV3-1	14	.	CASSQVDSGNEQFF	TGTGCCAGCAGCCAAGTAGATAGCGGAAATGAGCAGTTCTTC
TRBJ2-5	.	TRBV2	12	.	CASTFNQETQYF	TGTGCCAGCACTTTCAACCAAGAGACCCAGTACTTC
TRBJ2-7	.	TRBV7-2	14	.	CASSSSPILGEQYF	TGTGCCAGCAGCTCGAGTCCCATCCTTGGGGAGCAGTACTTC
TRBJ1-2	.	TRBV3-1	13	TRBD1	CASSLDRGHGYTF	TGTGCCAGCAGCCTCGACAGGGGGCATGGCTACACCTTC
TRBJ2-1	.	TRBV3-1	15	TRBD2	CASSQGTSWHNEQFF	TGTGCCAGCAGCCAAGGGACTAGCTGGCACAATGAGCAGTTCTTC
TRBJ1-5	once	TRBV29-1	12	TRBD1	CSVSGGGQPQHF	TGCAGCGTATCAGGGGGTGGCCAGCCCCAGCATTTT
TRBJ2-2	few	TRBV7-3	12	.	CASGKTTGELFF	TGTGCCAGCGGCAAGACCACCGGGGAGCTGTTTTTT
TRBJ2-6	.	TRBV5-6	14	.	CASSLGGWANVLTF	TGTGCCAGCAGCTTGGGCGGCTGGGCCAACGTCCTGACTTTC
TRBJ2-7	.	TRBV5-1	13	.	CASSLPDSNEQYF	TGCGCCAGCAGCTTACCCGACAGTAACGAGCAGTACTTC
TRBJ1-6	.	TRBV6-5	16	.	CASSSQPQTVNSPLHF	TGTGCCAGCAGTTCCCAACCCCAGACAGTCAATTCACCCCTCCACTTT
TRBJ1-2	.	TRBV6-5	15	TRBD1	CASSYSNRGHYGYTF	TGTGCCAGCAGTTACTCGAACAGGGGCCACTATGGCTACACCTTC
TRBJ2-5	.	TRBV9	15	TRBD2	CASSVEGLNQETQYF	TGTGCCAGCAGCGTAGAGGGACTAAACCAAGAGACCCAGTACTTC
TRBJ2-5	.	TRBV28	12	.	CASSLLRETQYF	TGTGCCAGCAGTTTACTGAGGGAGACCCAGTACTTC
TRBJ2-1	.	TRBV11-3	14	TRBD2	CASSPGLAPNEQFF	TGTGCCAGCAGCCCGGGACTAGCGCCTAATGAGCAGTTCTTC
TRBJ2-7	.	TRBV6-6	15	TRBD2	CASSYPPSGVYEQYF	TGTGCCAGCAGTTACCCCCCTAGCGGGGTTTACGAGCAGTACTTC
TRBJ2-2	.	TRBV20-1	14	.	CSARELENTGELFF	TGCAGTGCTAGAGAGTTGGAAAACACCGGGGAGCTGTTTTTT
TRBJ2-5	.	TRBV2	13	.	CASRDWRKETQYF	TGTGCCAGCAGGGACTGGCGGAAAGAGACCCAGTACTTC
TRBJ1-2	.	TRBV7-9	14	.	CASSLGQSGYGYTF	TGTGCCAGCAGCTTAGGGCAGTCGGGTTACGGCTACACCTTC
TRBJ2-4	.	TRBV5-1	18	.	CASSLNWDGMESWDIQYF	TGCGCCAGCAGCCTCAACTGGGACGGCATGGAAAGTTGGGACATTCAGTACTTC
TRBJ1-6	.	TRBV7-9	14	.	CASSLRGASSPLHF	TGTGCCAGCAGCTTACGAGGGGCCAGCTCACCCCTCCACTTT
TRBJ1-5	.	TRBV18	16	TRBD1	CASSHDRANSNQPQHF	TGTGCCAGCTCACACGACAGGGCAAACAGCAATCAGCCCCAGCATTTT
TRBJ1-1	.	TRBV6-2/TRBV6-3	15	.	CASSYVLRPGLEAFF	TGTGCCAGCAGTTACGTTCTGAGACCAGGCCTTGAAGCTTTCTTT
TRBJ2-5	.	TRBV6-1	13	.	CASSEQWIGGLNF	TGTGCCAGCAGTGAGCAATGGATCGGAGGACTGAACTTC
TRBJ2-1	.	TRBV27	16	TRBD2	CASSWTSGSSYNEQFF	TGTGCCAGCAGCTGGACTAGCGGGAGTTCCTACAATGAGCAGTTCTTC
TRBJ1-1	.	TRBV28	12	.	CASSTGSLEAFF	TGTGCCAGCAGTACCGGTTCCCTAGAAGCTTTCTTT
TRBJ1-1	.	TRBV7-9	14	.	CASSRNSFATEAFF	TGTGCCAGCAGCCGGAACAGTTTCGCTACTGAAGCTTTCTTT
TRBJ2-3	.	TRBV6-1	12	.	CASSDQWGRRYF	TGTGCCAGCAGTGATCAATGGGGTAGGCGGTATTTT
TRBJ2-5	.	TRBV27	12	TRBD2	CASRNSGETQYF	TGTGCCAGCAGAAATAGCGGGGAGACCCAGTACTTC
TRBJ2-7	.	TRBV10-3	16	TRBD1	CAISRRSGTGAGEQYF	TGTGCCATCAGTAGGCGATCCGGGACAGGGGCAGGGGAGCAGTACTTC
TRBJ1-2	.	TRBV6-2/TRBV6-3	15	.	CASRSILDGIDGYTF	TGTGCCAGCAGATCCATTCTTGATGGAATTGATGGCTACACCTTC
TRBJ1-4	.	TRBV20-1	11	TRBD1	CSAGRDSLLFF	TGCAGTGCTGGAAGGGACAGTTTACTGTTTTTT
TRBJ1-2	once	TRBV7-9	12	TRBD1	CASSPRTGGLTF	TGTGCCAGCAGCCCCCGGACAGGAGGCCTCACCTTC